The text below deals with one T cell receptor (beta chain). The antigen remains undetermined. The record originates from a study of T cells in Graves' hyperthyroidism and ophthalmopathy. Findings and caveats of the study: With a median lead of approximately 6.4 months before onset, the model predicted ophthalmopathy. Classification by a 13 V-J model distinguished ophthalmopathy from stable hyperthyroidism.

Using RNA transcripts as the source, TCR beta CDR3 regions were amplified. During a first-round RT-PCR of the TCR CDR3, the HTBI primer set was used. TCRdb reprocessed the multiplex PCR reads with MiXCR, giving one entry per CDR3 protein. The sample shows roughly 570,000 distinct CDR3 sequences, roughly 14% of them seen only once. The sequence was collected from a woman aged 25 to 39 with Graves' hyperthyroidism. Sequencing was performed on blood.

CDR3 nucleotides: TGTGCCAGTAGTCCGGGACAGGGAAGGAACACTGAAGCTTTCTTT. It translates to CASSPGQGRNTEAFF. This sequence joins TRBV19 and TRBJ1-1; 9 bases agree with TRBD1. The CDR3 runs to 15 residues. CDR1 is LNHDA, CDR2 SQIVND, per germline (reference sequence). V lost 5 bases to trimming and J lost 1 base; unmatched junction nucleotides: 5.